A single sample is the source of the 23 T cell receptor beta chains below, sequenced in a study of T-cell reconstitution after alpha-beta-depleted transplantation in children. This sample's TCRbeta library carried unique molecular identifier barcodes. TCRdb ran MiXCR on the PCR reads and lists one entry per CDR3 protein. The data hold around 200,000 distinct CDR3 sequences, with approximately 6.8% observed a single time. The specimen was PBMCs from the stem cell graft donor, collected from the stem cell graft. The receptors shown here come from a human donor who donated a stem cell graft to a child with Wiskott-Aldrich syndrome.

This clonotype was counted ten times or more. The chain has TRBV15 and TRBJ2-3; 8 bases line up with TRBD1. From germline, CDR1 is LNHNV and CDR2 YYDKDF (reference sequence). The CDR3 has 16 amino acids. V dropped 0 bases and J dropped 3; count of bases not matched to a gene: 5. DNA for the CDR3: TGTGCCACCAGCAGAGATCACAGGGGGGTAACAGATACGCAGTATTTT. Its protein product is CATSRDHRGVTDTQYF.

This rearrangement joins TRBV5-1 to TRBJ1-2; unclear D gene. V lost 7 bases and J lost 3, with 16 bases in between. Germline V lookup: CDR1 SGHRS, CDR2 YFSETQ. The length of the CDR3 is 14 residues. The CDR3: CASHTGSDYYGYTF. The CDR3 coding sequence is TGCGCCAGCCACACGGGCAGTGATTACTATGGCTACACCTTC.

This clonotype was seen at least ten times. This sequence joins TRBV3-1 and TRBJ1-6; D not resolved. In germline, CDR1 is LGHDT, CDR2 YNNKEL (reference sequence). Trimming removed 4 bases at V and 6 bases at J, with 7 bases between. The CDR3 length is 13 residues. CDR3 coding DNA: TGTGCCAGCAGCCCGACCGGTAATTCACCCCTCCACTTT. It translates to CASSPTGNSPLHF.

This clonotype was counted many times. CDR3: CASLPVPTAMNTEAFF. For the CDR3, the DNA is TGTGCCAGCCTACCAGTACCGACAGCCATGAACACTGAAGCTTTCTTT. V is TRBV27 and J is TRBJ1-1, with D perhaps matching TRBD1 (5 bases). There are 16 residues in the CDR3. The V gene lost 8 bases and the J gene lost 0 bases, with 19 bases spanning the gap. Germline CDR1 is MNHEY and CDR2 is SMNVEV (reference sequence).

Only one count was recorded for this clonotype. This sequence may be a read error, since a much larger clone differs from it by one base. The rearrangement joins TRBV10-3 to TRBJ2-3; 9 nucleotides match TRBD1. V was clipped by 4 bases and J by 4 bases; unmatched bases: 6. The CDR3 extends over 15 amino acids. Germline V lookup: CDR1 ENHRY, CDR2 SYGVKD. The CDR3 is CAISGTGDSPDTQYF. In DNA form, the CDR3 reads TGTGCCATCAGTGGGACAGGGGATAGCCCAGATACGCAGTATTTT.

This clonotype showed up many times. The gene calls are TRBV5-4 and TRBJ1-1, with 7 nucleotides matching TRBD1. This CDR3 contains 12 residues. J lost 10 bases, V lost 2 bases, and 5 bases had no gene match. Germline loops: CDR1 SGHNT, CDR2 YYREEE (reference sequence). This chain's CDR3 is CASSLDRAGAFF. CDR3 DNA sequence: TGTGCCAGCAGCTTAGACAGGGCGGGAGCTTTCTTT.

The sample holds a few counts of this clonotype. The chain combines TRBV20-1 with TRBJ2-3; D gene uncertain. Trimming stripped 3 bases from V and 1 base from J, with 11 bases between. CDR1 DFQATT and CDR2 SNEGSKA come from the germline V gene (reference sequence). The CDR3 runs 14 residues. The CDR3 protein is CSASGVIRTDTQYF. CDR3 in DNA: TGCAGTGCTAGTGGGGTCATCCGCACAGATACGCAGTATTTT.

This clonotype appeared many times. The chain employs TRBV10-1 and TRBJ2-4; 10 bases align to TRBD2. V shed 2 bases, J shed 7 bases, and the junction held 8 bases outside the gene matches. Germline V gives CDR1 WNHNN, CDR2 SYGVQD (reference sequence). The length of the CDR3 is 16 residues. CDR3 region: CASSEKRGGRANIQYF. The DNA of the CDR3 is TGCGCCAGCAGTGAGAAGCGGGGGGGCCGGGCGAACATTCAGTACTTC.

This clonotype was counted many times. The chain links TRBV28 to TRBJ2-1; 8 bases match TRBD1. The CDR3 is 12 amino acids. Germline V gives CDR1 MDHEN, CDR2 SYDVKM. The V segment lost 5 bases and the J segment 6 bases; nucleotides outside the gene matches: 0. The CDR3: CASSGQGNEQFF. DNA of the CDR3: TGTGCCAGCAGTGGACAGGGCAATGAGCAGTTCTTC.

This clonotype was recorded many times. This chain joins TRBV4-3 and TRBJ1-2, with a weak D call TRBD1 (6 bases). The CDR3 consists of 16 residues. Germline CDR1 is LGHNA and CDR2 is YSLEER. The V end lost 3 bases, the J end lost 8 bases, and 22 bases lay between the germline ends. CDR3 nucleotides: TGCGCCAGCAGCCATCGGCGGGGACACCGGGGAATAGGCTACACCTTC. Translation gives CASSHRRGHRGIGYTF.

There are many counts of this clonotype. This chain joins TRBV28 and TRBJ1-6; 7 bases are a match to TRBD1. V lost 6 bases and J lost 8; bases outside the gene matches: 10. This CDR3 is 15 amino acids long. Germline V lookup: CDR1 MDHEN, CDR2 SYDVKM. CDR3 nucleotides: TGTGCCAGCAGCGGACAGGAGACTTTGGATTCACCCCTCCACTTT. It yields the protein CASSGQETLDSPLHF.

V usage is TRBV14 and J usage is TRBJ2-5, with a tentative D call TRBD2 (6 bases). Germline V gene lookup returns CDR1 SGHDN and CDR2 FVKESK. The CDR3 has 16 residues. V was trimmed by 3 bases and J by 1 base, leaving 15 bases between them. The CDR3 region has the DNA TGTGCCAGCAGCCACCATTGGGGGGAAGGCCAAGAGACCCAGTACTTC. The encoded protein is CASSHHWGEGQETQYF.

This clonotype was recorded at least ten times. The J gene is TRBJ1-1, the V gene TRBV20-1, with D tentatively TRBD1 (6 bases). CDR1 and CDR2 (germline): DFQATT, SNEGSKA (reference sequence). V was pared by 4 bases and J by 1 base, with 16 bases between. CDR3 size: 15 residues. The CDR3 DNA reads TGCAGTGCTAAAGGGGGGATGCAGGGGAACACTGAAGCTTTCTTT. It encodes CSAKGGMQGNTEAFF.

This clonotype was counted many times. The chain links TRBV29-1 to TRBJ2-7, with 9 bases matching TRBD1. In germline, CDR1 is SQVTM, CDR2 ANQGSEA. Trimming took 7 bases from V and 5 from J; bases not matched to a gene: 12. There are 14 residues in the CDR3. The CDR3 DNA is TGCAGCGCATTGGGAGGGACAGGGATCGACGAGCAGTACTTC. This gives the protein CSALGGTGIDEQYF.

In this sample, this clonotype turned up many times. CDR3 sequence: CASRRRTGGTEAFF. The CDR3 DNA is TGCGCCAGCAGGCGGCGGACGGGGGGCACTGAAGCTTTCTTT. V usage is TRBV5-1 and J usage is TRBJ1-1; D might be TRBD1 (5 bases). The CDR3 spans 14 residues. From germline, CDR1 is SGHRS and CDR2 YFSETQ. The V and J ends lost 5 bases and 4 bases respectively, with 15 bases between them. The full variable domain, in which reference TRBV5-1 and TRBJ1-1 provide the parts outside the CDR3, is KAGVTQTPRYLIKTRGQQVTLSCSPISGHRSVSWYQQTPGQGLQFLFEYFSETQRNKGNFPGRFSGRQFSNSRSEMNVSTLELGDSALYLCASRRRTGGTEAFFGQGTRLTVV.

V and J are TRBV18 and TRBJ1-1; D remains ambiguous. Germline CDR1 and CDR2: KGHSH and LQKENI. Trimming cost V 3 bases and J 1 base, with 15 bases left between them. CDR3 length equals 16 residues. CDR3 protein: CASSPRSRRENTEAFF. The CDR3 DNA is TGTGCCAGCTCACCCCGGAGTCGGAGAGAGAACACTGAAGCTTTCTTT.

This clonotype was detected ten times or more. DNA for the CDR3: TGTGCCAGCAGCTTACAAGGGCCTAACACCGGGGAGCTGTTTTTT. Amino acid sequence: CASSLQGPNTGELFF. The V call is TRBV7-2, the J call TRBJ2-2; the D is unclear. This CDR3 contains 15 residues. The ends were cut back, 2 bases at V and 2 bases at J, with 9 bases in the middle. Per the germline V gene, CDR1 is SGHTA and CDR2 is FQGNSA. The whole variable domain, remainder taken from reference TRBV7-2 and TRBJ2-2, is GAGVSQSPSNKVTEKGKDVELRCDPISGHTALYWYRQSLGQGLEFLIYFQGNSAPDKSGLPSDRFSAERTGGSVSTLTIQRTQQEDSAVYLCASSLQGPNTGELFFGEGSRLTVL.

The table lists this clonotype with many counts. V and J are TRBV15 and TRBJ2-7, with TRBD2 as a possible D gene (6 bases). This CDR3 has 15 residues. Germline V CDR1 and CDR2: LNHNV, YYDKDF (reference sequence). Trimming pared 1 base from V and 1 base from J, leaving 11 bases between. CDR3 residues: CATSRVGSGSYEQYF. The CDR3 DNA is TGTGCCACCAGCAGAGTGGGGAGCGGGTCCTACGAGCAGTACTTC. The full variable domain, with the rest looked up from reference TRBV15 and TRBJ2-7, is DAMVIQNPRYQVTQFGKPVTLSCSQTLNHNVMYWYQQKSSQAPKLLFHYYDKDFNNEADTPDNFQSRRPNTSFCFLDIRSPGLGDTAMYLCATSRVGSGSYEQYFGPGTRLTVT.

In this sample, this clonotype turned up many times. V and J are TRBV14 and TRBJ2-5, with unresolved D. The V end was cut by 0 bases, the J end by 7 bases, with 12 bases between. The CDR3 has 14 amino acids. Germline loops: CDR1 SGHDN, CDR2 FVKESK. The CDR3 nucleotides read TGTGCCAGCAGCCAAGATCTCACGGCTACGACCCAGTACTTC. Protein sequence: CASSQDLTATTQYF. Combining the CDR3 with reference TRBV14 and TRBJ2-5 gives the whole variable domain EAGVTQFPSHSVIEKGQTVTLRCDPISGHDNLYWYRRVMGKEIKFLLHFVKESKQDESGMPNNRFLAERTGGTYSTLKVQPAELEDSGVYFCASSQDLTATTQYFGPGTRLLVL.

This clonotype was counted at least ten times. The rearrangement links TRBV20-1 to TRBJ2-5; the match to TRBD2 covers 8 bases. CDR3 size: 13 residues. Germline values: CDR1 DFQATT, CDR2 SNEGSKA (reference sequence). With V trimmed by 6 bases and J by 6 bases, 9 bases remained unmatched. CDR3 region: CSATGLEGKTQYF. The CDR3 DNA is TGCAGTGCGACGGGACTAGAGGGGAAGACCCAGTACTTC.

This clonotype was counted only a few times. The V call is TRBV29-1, the J call TRBJ2-7; D may be TRBD2 (6 bases). The CDR3 totals 13 residues. Trimming removed 4 bases at V and 11 bases at J, with 21 bases between. The germline gives CDR1 SQVTM, CDR2 ANQGSEA. CDR3 sequence: CSVAASVASLKYF. The CDR3 nucleotides read TGCAGCGTTGCGGCTAGCGTTGCATCTTTGAAGTACTTC.

This clonotype was seen repeatedly, ten times or more. J is TRBJ2-5 and V is TRBV7-9; D unclear. Germline loops: CDR1 SEHNR, CDR2 FQNEAQ (reference sequence). Trimming took 3 bases from V and 3 from J, leaving 11 bases between them. There are 14 residues in the CDR3. The CDR3 loop is CASSFPPNEETQYF. CDR3 DNA: TGTGCCAGCAGCTTCCCCCCGAATGAAGAGACCCAGTACTTC.

This clonotype has only a few counts. This rearrangement joins TRBV20-1 to TRBJ1-2; D ambiguous. Deletions cut 8 bases from V and 6 bases from J, with 13 bases between. Per germline, CDR1 DFQATT and CDR2 SNEGSKA (reference sequence). The CDR3 contains 11 residues. CDR3 in amino acids: CSLAGIDGYTF. The CDR3, as DNA: TGCAGTTTAGCGGGGATAGATGGCTACACCTTC.